The 17 T cell receptor beta chains given below trace back to one sample, sequenced in a study of Tregs in tolerant kidney transplant recipients. Measured with immunoSEQ multiplex PCR; TCRdb has only the in-frame clones, and not every one. The sample spans 10,000 or so clones; the ten largest clones claim roughly 27%. The nonmyeloablative bone marrow transplants came from related graft donors, with transient mixed chimerism. Sequenced material: CD8+ T cells from blood (PBMCs), taken 24 months after the transplant. These receptors were taken from a human patient who received a combined kidney and bone marrow transplant. The T cells may partly be graft donor cells.

Concerning this clone: The read ends 3 residues before the CDR3 terminus; that terminus is restored from the germline J gene. V usage is TRBV7-9 and J usage is TRBJ2-7; D possibly corresponds to TRBD1 (5 bases). V shed 3 bases and J shed 3 bases, with 9 bases lying between them. The germline gives CDR1 SEHNR, CDR2 FQNEAQ (reference sequence). This CDR3 has 13 residues. CDR3 bases read: TGTGCCAGCAGCTTGGCCAGGGTCTACGAG. Protein sequence: CASSLARVYE. The whole CDR3 sequence is CASSLARVYEQYF.

With respect to this clone: The missing CDR3 end, 3 residues past where the read stops, is filled in from the germline J gene. This sequence joins TRBV6-2 or TRBV6-3 and TRBJ2-3, with 11 nucleotides matching TRBD2. The junction had 11 bases not matched to a gene; V was cut back by 6 bases and J by 6 bases. From germline, CDR1 is MNHEY and CDR2 SVGEGT. CDR3 length: 16 amino acids. The CDR3 bases that were read are TGTGCCAGCAGCCTCCTAGCGGGAGGCCCTGAGGATACG. It encodes CASSLLAGGPEDT. The whole CDR3 sequence reads CASSLLAGGPEDTQYF.

Note on this clone: The missing CDR3 end, 3 residues past where the read stops, is filled in from the germline J gene. The chain is built from TRBV5-6 and TRBJ2-1, with TRBD2 matching over 8 bases. CDR3 size: 15 residues. Unmatched junction bases numbered 9, after V lost 3 bases and J lost 7 bases. The germline CDR1 and CDR2 sequences are SGHDT and YYEEEE. The CDR3: CASSYLTSGLNEQFF. CDR3 DNA (partial): TGTGCCAGCAGCTATCTAACTAGCGGCTTGAATGAG.

Comments on this clone: The CDR3 end is not reached by the read, which stops 3 residues before it; the germline J gene fills it in. The chain combines TRBV10-1 with TRBJ2-1; D possibly corresponds to TRBD1 (7 bases). With 10 bases removed from V and 5 bases from J, the gap between germline ends came to 21 bases. CDR1 WNHNN and CDR2 SYGVQD come from the germline V gene (reference sequence). The CDR3 is 15 residues long. The part of the CDR3 DNA that was read is TGCGCCACCAAGATGGAGGGGGCGAGTCACAATGAG. As protein: CATKMEGASHNE. The full CDR3 protein reads CATKMEGASHNEQFF.

Worth noting for this clone: The read stops 3 residues short of the end of the CDR3; the missing end is completed from the germline J gene. The chain links TRBV28 to TRBJ2-4, with 9 positions matching TRBD2. This CDR3 is built from 15 residues. The V and J ends lost 7 bases and 1 base, in that order; junction bases with no gene match: 5. Germline CDR1 and CDR2: MDHEN and SYDVKM. CDR3 residues: CASMGSGSAKNIQYF. Incomplete CDR3 DNA: TGTGCCAGCATGGGTAGCGGGAGCGCCAAAAACATT.

Its frequency marks this clone as medium-sized. Coverage ceases 3 residues before the CDR3 finishes, and the germline J gene fills in the end. Other nucleotide sequences from this sample produce the same CDR3. The chain is built from TRBV5-1 and TRBJ2-3; 10 bases are a match to TRBD2. V lost 5 bases to trimming and J lost 4 bases; unmatched junction nucleotides: 4. Germline CDR1 and CDR2: SGHRS and YFSETQ. This CDR3 is 14 amino acids long. CDR3 protein: CASRLAGVADTQYF. CDR3 DNA (partial): TGCGCCAGCAGGCTAGCGGGAGTCGCAGATACG.

With regard to this clone: Coverage ceases 3 residues before the CDR3 finishes, and the germline J gene fills in the end. The chain links TRBV2 to TRBJ1-5, with TRBD1 as a possible D gene (5 bases). CDR1 and CDR2 (germline): SNHLY, FYNNEI. The CDR3 has 15 amino acids. Between the trimmed V and J ends, which lost 5 bases and 0 bases, there was a span of 11 bases. The sequenced part of the CDR3 DNA is TGTGCCAGCAGTACCCGGACAATTAGCAATCAGCCC. Translating gives CASSTRTISNQP. The entire CDR3 protein reads CASSTRTISNQPQHF.

Comment on this clone: The read comes to an end 3 residues before the CDR3 does, leaving the germline J gene to fill in the end. The V call is TRBV18, the J call TRBJ2-5; 7 nucleotides match TRBD1. This CDR3 has 13 residues. Germline V gives CDR1 KGHSH, CDR2 LQKENI. V lost 2 bases to trimming and J lost 3 bases; unmatched junction nucleotides: 0. The CDR3 bases that were read are TGTGCCAGCTCACCAACAGGGGAAGAGACC. It yields the protein CASSPTGEET. The full CDR3 protein reads CASSPTGEETQYF.

A word on this clone: The read finishes 3 residues shy of the CDR3 end, and the germline J gene is used to complete it. The V and J genes are TRBV20-1 and TRBJ2-2; TRBD1 is a possible D gene (5 bases). This CDR3 is built from 15 residues. Trimming removed 6 bases from V and 1 base from J, with 15 bases in between. Per the germline V gene, CDR1 is DFQATT and CDR2 is SNEGSKA (reference sequence). The chain's CDR3 is CSAWGWGLNTGELFF. The CDR3 DNA, read in part, is TGCAGTGCATGGGGCTGGGGCCTGAACACCGGGGAG.

Notes on this clone: The sequence runs out 3 residues before the end of the CDR3; the remainder is reconstructed from the germline J gene. The chain is built from TRBV19 and TRBJ2-7; D could derive from TRBD1 or TRBD2 (5 bases each). The germline V and J ends were trimmed by 5 bases and 2 bases, with 10 bases remaining between them. Germline V CDR1 and CDR2: LNHDA, SQIVND (reference sequence). The CDR3 runs to 13 residues. The CDR3 DNA, read in part, is TGTGCCAGTAGTGAGGGGTTCCCCTACGAG. Translated: CASSEGFPYE. The entire CDR3 protein is CASSEGFPYEQYF.

About this clone itself: Read sequence stops 3 residues before the CDR3 end, and the germline J gene provides the missing end. The rearrangement joins TRBV7-3 to TRBJ2-3; 7 nucleotides line up with TRBD2. V gave up 4 bases and J gave up 2 bases; unmatched junction bases: 9. The germline CDR1 and CDR2 sequences are SGHTA and FQGTGA. The CDR3 contains 16 residues. The sequenced CDR3 bases are TGTGCCAGCAGCTCCGGACTAGGTGGTTCCACAGATACG. This translates into CASSSGLGGSTDT. The entire CDR3 is CASSSGLGGSTDTQYF. The full variable domain, with the rest looked up from reference TRBV7-3 and TRBJ2-3, is GAGVSQTPSNKVTEKGKYVELRCDPISGHTALYWYRQSLGQGPEFLIYFQGTGAADDSGLPNDRFFAVRPEGSVSTLKIQRTERGDSAVYLCASSSGLGGSTDTQYFGPGTRLTVL.

A remark on this clone: The read ends 3 residues before the CDR3 terminus; that terminus is restored from the germline J gene. The rearrangement links TRBV7-9 to TRBJ1-5; D possibly corresponds to TRBD1 (5 bases). The CDR3 spans 12 residues. Trimming took off 0 bases at V and 8 bases at J, with 5 bases between the two ends. Germline CDR1 reads SEHNR; CDR2 reads FQNEAQ (reference sequence). The CDR3 bases that were read are TGTGCCAGCAGCTTAGCAGGGGAGCCC. Translating it yields CASSLAGEP. Given in full, the CDR3 is CASSLAGEPQHF. The full variable domain, rest sourced from reference TRBV7-9 and TRBJ1-5, is DTGVSQNPRHKITKRGQNVTFRCDPISEHNRLYWYRQTLGQGPEFLTYFQNEAQLEKSRLLSDRFSAERPKGSFSTLEIQRTEQGDSAMYLCASSLAGEPQHFGDGTRLSIL.

With regard to this clone: Read data end 3 residues before the CDR3 end; the end is taken from the germline J gene. This chain links TRBV19 with TRBJ2-7, with 9 bases fitting TRBD1. CDR1 and CDR2 from the germline V gene are LNHDA and SQIVND (reference sequence). With V trimmed by 5 bases and J by 6 bases, 14 bases remained unmatched. The CDR3 consists of 16 residues. CDR3 protein: CASSSGQGVYKAEQYF. The sequenced part of the CDR3 DNA is TGTGCCAGTAGTTCGGGACAGGGTGTCTACAAAGCCGAG. Full variable domain (missing parts from reference TRBV19 and TRBJ2-7): DGGITQSPKYLFRKEGQNVTLSCEQNLNHDAMYWYRQDPGQGLRLIYYSQIVNDFQKGDIAEGYSVSREKKESFPLTVTSAQKNPTAFYLCASSSGQGVYKAEQYFGPGTRLTVT.

CDR3: CASAPGLYNEQFF. The DNA read from the CDR3 is TGTGCCAGTGCCCCGGGACTTTACAATGAG. The chain has TRBV19 and TRBJ2-1, with D perhaps TRBD2 (6 bases). The read ends 3 residues early relative to the CDR3; the germline J gene fills the gap. The CDR3 totals 13 residues. Per germline, CDR1 LNHDA and CDR2 SQIVND (reference sequence). V shed 8 bases and J shed 4 bases, with 12 bases lying between them.

As regards this clone: The read ends 3 residues early relative to the CDR3; the germline J gene fills the gap. The chain joins TRBV30 to TRBJ2-1, with 8 bases matching TRBD2. Germline assignment: CDR1 GTSNPN and CDR2 SVGIG (reference sequence). The CDR3 length is 15 residues. V shed 5 bases and J 1 base; nucleotides not matched to a gene: 7. This CDR3 is CAWWGQRESYNEQFF. Incomplete CDR3 DNA: TGTGCCTGGTGGGGTCAGCGGGAGTCCTACAATGAG.

A word on this clone: The CDR3 end falls 3 residues outside the read, so it is completed with the germline J gene. The chain is built from TRBV7-2 and TRBJ2-1, with D possibly matching TRBD1 (6 bases). The CDR3 loop spans 14 amino acids. Trimming cost V 6 bases and J 3 bases, with 12 bases left between them. Germline V gene sequence: CDR1 SGHTA, CDR2 FQGNSA. The sequenced part of the CDR3 DNA is TGTGCCAGCAGATCCGGGACACTCTACAATGAG. This sequence encodes CASRSGTLYNE. The full CDR3 protein reads CASRSGTLYNEQFF.

Of note for this clone: The read halts 3 residues ahead of the CDR3 end, with the missing end drawn from the germline J gene. The chain has TRBV10-3 and TRBJ2-2; TRBD2 matches at 13 bases. Unmatched junction bases numbered 5, after V lost 5 bases and J lost 5 bases. The CDR3 runs to 16 residues. CDR1 ENHRY and CDR2 SYGVKD come from the germline V gene. Incomplete CDR3 DNA: TGTGCCATCAGTCCAGGACTAGCGGGAGAAACCGGGGAG. Translation: CAISPGLAGETGE. The entire CDR3 protein reads CAISPGLAGETGELFF.